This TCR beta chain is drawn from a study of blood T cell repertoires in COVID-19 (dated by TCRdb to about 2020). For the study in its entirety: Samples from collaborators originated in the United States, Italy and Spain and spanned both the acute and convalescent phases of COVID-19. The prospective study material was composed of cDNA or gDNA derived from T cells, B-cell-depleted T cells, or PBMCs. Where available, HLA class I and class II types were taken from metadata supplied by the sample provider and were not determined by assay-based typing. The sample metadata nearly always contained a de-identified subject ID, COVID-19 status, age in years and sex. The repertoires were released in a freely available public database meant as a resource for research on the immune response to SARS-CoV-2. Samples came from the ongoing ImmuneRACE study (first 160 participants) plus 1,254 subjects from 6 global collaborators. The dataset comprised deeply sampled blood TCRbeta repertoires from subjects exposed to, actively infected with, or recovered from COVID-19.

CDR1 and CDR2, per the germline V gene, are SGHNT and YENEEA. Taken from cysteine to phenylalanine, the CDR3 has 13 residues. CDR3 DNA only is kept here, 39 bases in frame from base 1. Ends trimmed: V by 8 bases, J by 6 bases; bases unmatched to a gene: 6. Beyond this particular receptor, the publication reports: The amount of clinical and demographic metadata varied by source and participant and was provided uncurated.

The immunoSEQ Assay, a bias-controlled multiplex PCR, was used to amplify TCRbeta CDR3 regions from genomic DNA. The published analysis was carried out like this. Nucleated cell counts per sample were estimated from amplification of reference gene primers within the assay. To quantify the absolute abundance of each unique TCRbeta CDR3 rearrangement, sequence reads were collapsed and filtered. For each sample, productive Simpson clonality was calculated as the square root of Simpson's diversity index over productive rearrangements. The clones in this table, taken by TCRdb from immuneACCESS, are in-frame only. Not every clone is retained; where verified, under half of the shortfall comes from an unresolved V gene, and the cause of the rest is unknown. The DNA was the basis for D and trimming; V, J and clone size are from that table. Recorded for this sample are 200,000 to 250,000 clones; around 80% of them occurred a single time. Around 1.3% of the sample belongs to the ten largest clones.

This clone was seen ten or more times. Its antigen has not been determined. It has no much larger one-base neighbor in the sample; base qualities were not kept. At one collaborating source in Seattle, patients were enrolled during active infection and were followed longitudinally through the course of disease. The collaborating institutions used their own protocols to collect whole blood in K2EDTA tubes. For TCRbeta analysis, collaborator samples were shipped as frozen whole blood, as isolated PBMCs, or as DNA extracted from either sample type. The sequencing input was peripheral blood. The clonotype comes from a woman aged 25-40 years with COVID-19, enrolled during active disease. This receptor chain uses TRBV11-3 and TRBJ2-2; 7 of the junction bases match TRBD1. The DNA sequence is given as TGTGCCAGCGCTGACAGGGACCCCGGGGAGCTGTTTTTT. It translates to CASADRDPGELFF.